This T cell receptor (beta chain) was sequenced in a study of blood T cell repertoires in COVID-19. Study context: Sites in the United States, Italy and Spain provided acute and convalescent COVID-19 samples. PBMCs, B-cell-depleted T cells, or T cells were the source of the cDNA or gDNA that made up the material.

The authors' processing: For nucleated cells, counts were estimated from reference gene primer amplification. Method: immunoSEQ multiplex PCR; TCRdb's copy keeps in-frame clones and lacks some. The D gene and trimming were derived from the DNA, and the V and J assignments and clone size from that table. Here the sample spans 280,000 or so clones, around 88% being singletons. V gave up 0 bases and J gave up 6 bases; unmatched junction bases: 8. The CDR3 has 17 residues. Germline V gene lookup returns CDR1 SGHAT and CDR2 FQNNGV. Participants were placed into cohorts based on the clinical history they reported.

Sequences were obtained from PBMCs or T cells enriched from blood (not recorded which). The J gene is TRBJ2-1, the V gene TRBV11-2; 10 nucleotides agree with TRBD2. The clonotype originates from a woman aged 40 to 49 who had recovered from COVID-19. CDR3 protein: CASSLDSGTSAFNEQFF. In nucleotides, the CDR3 is TGTGCCAGCAGCTTAGATTCTGGGACTAGCGCGTTCAATGAGCAGTTCTTC.